This passage covers 17 T cell receptor beta chains from one sample sequenced in a study of patients with pleural tuberculosis. One entry per CDR3 protein results from TCRdb running MiXCR on the reads. The sample lists about 50,000 distinct CDR3 sequences; less than 8% were seen once. These TCRs come from a human donor with pleural tuberculosis.

The sample holds a few counts of this clonotype. Germline is not matched at one junction end, which may reflect a read error. V gene TRBV19 combines with J gene TRBJ2-2; 7 positions agree with TRBD1. Germline V gene data show CDR1 as LNHDA and CDR2 as SQIVND (reference sequence). This CDR3 contains 14 residues. CDR3 sequence reads: CASSLDRATGELFF. The CDR3 nucleotides are TGTGCCAGTAGTCTAGACAGGGCGACCGGGGAGCTGTTTTTT.

This clonotype has at least ten counts. V is TRBV27 and J is TRBJ2-3, with 9 bases lining up with TRBD2. The CDR3 has 14 residues. The J segment lost 1 base and the V segment lost 7 bases, leaving 3 bases of the junction unmatched. The germline V gene encodes CDR1 MNHEY and CDR2 SMNVEV (reference sequence). CDR3 nucleotides: TGTGCCAGCAACCCTAGCGGGGGCACAGATACGCAGTATTTT. Its protein product is CASNPSGGTDTQYF.

This clonotype was detected many times. This sequence joins TRBV11-3 and TRBJ2-3; no firm D call. The CDR3 runs to 12 residues. Germline V gives CDR1 SGHNT, CDR2 YENEEA. Trimming shortened V by 1 base and J by 4 bases, and 3 bases separated the two germline ends. CDR3 loop: CASSLVPDTQYF. The CDR3 region has the DNA TGTGCCAGCAGCTTAGTTCCAGATACGCAGTATTTT.

This clonotype was seen repeatedly, ten times or more. The chain has TRBV28 and TRBJ2-7; no definite D call. In germline, CDR1 is MDHEN, CDR2 SYDVKM. The CDR3 contains 15 residues. Between the trimmed V and J ends, which lost 1 base and 3 bases, there was a span of 13 bases. CDR3 DNA sequence: TGTGCCAGCAGTTTATATGCGGCTACGAACTACGAGCAGTACTTC. This codes for CASSLYAATNYEQYF.

This clonotype was recorded at least ten times. The chain uses TRBV18 and TRBJ1-1; the D gene is possibly TRBD1 (5 bases). Trimming took off 2 bases at V and 0 bases at J, with 7 bases between the two ends. Per germline, CDR1 KGHSH and CDR2 LQKENI. The CDR3 extends over 14 amino acids. This CDR3 is CASSPGAVNTEAFF. The DNA for the CDR3 is TGTGCCAGCTCACCAGGGGCAGTGAACACTGAAGCTTTCTTT.

This clonotype was found many times. The chain combines TRBV28 with TRBJ2-7; D is ambiguous. Germline V gives CDR1 MDHEN, CDR2 SYDVKM. Trimming removed 5 bases at V and 2 bases at J, with 4 bases between. This CDR3 has 11 residues. The CDR3 spells CASSKAYEQYF. The CDR3 DNA reads as TGTGCCAGCAGTAAAGCCTACGAGCAGTACTTC. The whole variable domain, remainder taken from reference TRBV28 and TRBJ2-7, is DVKVTQSSRYLVKRTGEKVFLECVQDMDHENMFWYRQDPGLGLRLIYFSYDVKMKEKGDIPEGYSVSREKKERFSLILESASTNQTSMYLCASSKAYEQYFGPGTRLTVT.

Ten or more counts support this clonotype. The rearrangement links TRBV14 to TRBJ2-7, with 8 positions matching TRBD1. The CDR3 has 18 amino acids. Germline CDR1 and CDR2: SGHDN and FVKESK. The V gene end was trimmed by 2 bases and the J gene end by 3 bases; junction bases not matched to a gene: 15. DNA for the CDR3: TGTGCCAGCAGCCAACCTTACTCGGGGACAGGAGAGGACTACGAGCAGTACTTC. Amino acids: CASSQPYSGTGEDYEQYF.

This clonotype has at least ten counts. This chain uses TRBV28 with TRBJ1-2, with TRBD1 as a possible D gene (6 bases). Germline CDR1 and CDR2: MDHEN and SYDVKM. Trimming took off 4 bases at V and 4 bases at J, with 10 bases between the two ends. The CDR3 spans 13 residues. The CDR3 region is CASSSRGPYGYTF. The CDR3 DNA is TGTGCCAGCAGTTCACGGGGGCCCTATGGCTACACCTTC.

This clonotype was picked up a small number of times. The chain uses TRBV5-1 and TRBJ1-4; the D is unclear. Germline lookup yields CDR1 SGHRS and CDR2 YFSETQ. V was trimmed by 0 bases and J by 8 bases, leaving 11 bases between them. The CDR3 runs to 14 residues. The DNA of the CDR3 is TGCGCCAGCAGCTTGGGAGCCGGAGGAGAAAAACTGTTTTTT. As protein: CASSLGAGGEKLFF.

This clonotype was seen many times. The genes are TRBV11-2 and TRBJ1-1, with no clear D. V was cut by 2 bases and J by 0 bases, with 10 bases left in between. The germline gives CDR1 SGHAT, CDR2 FQNNGV. The CDR3 contains 15 residues. The CDR3 reads CASSLRVVMNTEAFF. CDR3 DNA sequence: TGTGCCAGCAGCTTACGGGTTGTGATGAACACTGAAGCTTTCTTT.

Regarding this clonotype: This may arise from a read error, as a much more abundant clone is one base away. The chain recombines TRBV20-1 with TRBJ2-7; D not resolved. Germline CDR1 and CDR2: DFQATT and SNEGSKA (reference sequence). This CDR3 comprises 13 residues. The V and J ends lost 7 bases and 7 bases respectively, with 20 bases between them. CDR3 sequence reads: CSGAGSSSGEQYF. The CDR3 DNA follows: TGCAGTGGCGCTGGTAGTTCCAGTGGGGAGCAGTACTTC.

This clonotype occurred many times. This rearrangement joins TRBV11-2 to TRBJ2-7; 14 bases match TRBD2. The V segment lost 4 bases and the J segment 5 bases; nucleotides outside the gene matches: 4. The CDR3 extends over 15 amino acids. Germline lookup yields CDR1 SGHAT and CDR2 FQNNGV. The CDR3 sequence is CASSSGLAGADEQYV. The CDR3 nucleotides are TGTGCCAGCAGCTCGGGACTAGCGGGAGCTGACGAGCAGTACGTC.

This clonotype came up many times. The chain uses TRBV11-1 and TRBJ2-1, with a weak D call TRBD2 (6 bases). The germline gives CDR1 SGHAT, CDR2 FQDESV (reference sequence). The CDR3 has 14 amino acids. V lost 6 bases, J lost 4 bases, and 13 bases lay in between. The CDR3 DNA follows: TGTGCCAGCAGTCCGGAGGGCCGGTACAATGAGCAGTTCTTC. Its translation is CASSPEGRYNEQFF.

The chain has TRBV7-2 and TRBJ2-7, with D unresolved. Trimming left V 0 bases short and J 1 base short, with 4 bases between. CDR3 length: 13 amino acids. Germline assignment: CDR1 SGHTA and CDR2 FQGNSA. The CDR3 nucleotides are TGTGCCAGCAGCTTAGCTGAATCCTACGAGCAGTACGTC. Protein product: CASSLAESYEQYV.

In this sample, this clonotype turned up a few times. This chain uses TRBV19 with TRBJ1-2, with 7 bases aligning to TRBD1. There are 13 residues in the CDR3. V lost 2 bases, J lost 8 bases, and 5 bases stayed unmatched. Germline CDR1 reads LNHDA; CDR2 reads SQIVND (reference sequence). CDR3 sequence reads: CASSIPQGPGYTF. CDR3 DNA: TGTGCCAGTAGTATACCACAGGGGCCCGGCTACACCTTC.

Ten or more counts support this clonotype. The genes are TRBV20-1 and TRBJ2-1; a weak D match, TRBD2 (7 bases). V lost 5 bases, J lost 3 bases, and 17 bases lay in between. The CDR3 is 15 amino acids. Germline lookup yields CDR1 DFQATT and CDR2 SNEGSKA (reference sequence). CDR3 DNA: TGCAGTGCTCCCCCGGGGGGCGGGGTCTACAATGAGCAGTTCTTC. This sequence encodes CSAPPGGGVYNEQFF.

This clonotype appeared a few times. The V and J genes are TRBV12-3 or TRBV12-4 and TRBJ2-1, with D possibly TRBD2 on 5 matching bases. The CDR3 length is 15 residues. The germline V and J ends were trimmed by 5 bases and 7 bases, with 18 bases remaining between them. CDR3 residues: CASSPPWRRGNEQFF. The CDR3 region has the DNA TGTGCCAGCAGTCCCCCCTGGAGGAGAGGTAATGAGCAGTTCTTC.